This T cell receptor beta chain was recovered during a study of blood T cell dynamics during melanoma immunotherapy. General study points: The study could not tell melanoma-specific clones from general immune activation.

Time point meaning: week 3, after first cycle of checkpoint inhibitor. CDR1 and CDR2 (germline): SGDLS, YYNGEE. The CDR3 loop spans 14 amino acids. V shed 4 bases, J shed 9 bases, and the junction held 9 bases outside the gene matches. Generated by immunoSEQ multiplex PCR, the TCRdb table keeps only in-frame clones and is missing some. The data contain over 9,500 clones, 89% of them singletons. The count of this clone is one. Its antigen is undetermined. The receptor was isolated from a human donor with melanoma. The starting material was blood, obtained from a patient treated with checkpoint blockade. The V call is TRBV9, the J call TRBJ2-1; TRBD2 agrees at 8 bases. The CDR3, as DNA: TGTGCCAGCAGCCCCGGACTAGCTCTTGGTGAGCAGTTCTTC. This encodes CASSPGLALGEQFF. Combining the CDR3 with reference TRBV9 and TRBJ2-1 gives the whole variable domain DSGVTQTPKHLITATGQRVTLRCSPRSGDLSVYWYQQSLDQGLQFLIQYYNGEERAKGNILERFSAQQFPDLHSELNLSSLELGDSALYFCASSPGLALGEQFFGPGTRLTVL.